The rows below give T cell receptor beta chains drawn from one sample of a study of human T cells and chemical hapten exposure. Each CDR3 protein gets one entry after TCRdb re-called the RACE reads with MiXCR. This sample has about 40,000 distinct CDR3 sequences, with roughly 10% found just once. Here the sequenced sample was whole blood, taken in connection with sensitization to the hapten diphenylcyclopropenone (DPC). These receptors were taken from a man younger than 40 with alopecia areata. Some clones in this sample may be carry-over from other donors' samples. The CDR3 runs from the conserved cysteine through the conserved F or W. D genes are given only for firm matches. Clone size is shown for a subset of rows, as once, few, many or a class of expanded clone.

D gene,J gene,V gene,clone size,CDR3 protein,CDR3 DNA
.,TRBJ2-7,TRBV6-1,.,CASRVPGDYEQYF,TGTGCCAGCAGGGTTCCGGGGGACTACGAGCAGTACTTC
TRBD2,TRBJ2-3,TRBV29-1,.,CSVSVAGGTDTQYF,TGCAGCGTTTCAGTGGCGGGAGGTACAGATACGCAGTATTTT
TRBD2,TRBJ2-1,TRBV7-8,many,CASRPNRGLAGRLDEQFF,TGTGCCAGCAGACCCAACAGGGGACTAGCGGGCCGTCTCGATGAGCAGTTCTTC
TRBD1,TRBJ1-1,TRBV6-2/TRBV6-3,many,CASRESGTGGYWRTEAFF,TGTGCCAGCAGAGAGTCCGGGACAGGGGGTTACTGGCGGACTGAAGCTTTCTTT
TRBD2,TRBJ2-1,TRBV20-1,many,CSAMTSGRDNEQFF,TGCAGTGCTATGACTAGCGGGAGGGACAATGAGCAGTTCTTC
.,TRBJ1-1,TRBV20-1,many,CSASFLGKTEAFF,TGCAGTGCTAGCTTTTTGGGGAAAACTGAAGCTTTCTTT
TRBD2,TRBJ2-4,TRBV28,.,CASSLPAGTAIKKNIQYF,TGTGCCAGCAGCTTACCAGCGGGGACCGCTATAAAAAAAAACATTCAGTACTTC
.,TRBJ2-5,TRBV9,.,CASSLTTTQETQYF,TGTGCCAGCAGCCTTACTACTACCCAAGAGACCCAGTACTTC
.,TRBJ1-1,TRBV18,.,CASSPDRREAFF,TGTGCCAGCTCACCCGACAGGAGAGAAGCTTTCTTT
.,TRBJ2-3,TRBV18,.,CAGSPIGTEDTQYF,TGTGCCGGCTCCCCTATAGGAACGGAAGATACGCAGTATTTT
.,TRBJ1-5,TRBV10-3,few,CAISDWGDQPQHF,TGTGCCATCAGTGACTGGGGAGATCAGCCCCAGCATTTT
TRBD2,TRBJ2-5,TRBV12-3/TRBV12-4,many,CASSLGTRETQYF,TGTGCCAGCAGTTTGGGGACTAGAGAGACCCAGTACTTC
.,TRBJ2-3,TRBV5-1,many,CASSLVTDTQYF,TGCGCCAGCAGCTTGGTCACAGATACGCAGTATTTT
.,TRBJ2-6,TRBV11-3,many,CASSPTAGANVLTF,TGTGCCAGCAGCCCTACGGCTGGGGCCAACGTCCTGACTTTC
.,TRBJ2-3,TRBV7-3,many,CASSFGPVGYTQYF,TGTGCCAGCAGCTTCGGACCGGTGGGTTATACGCAGTATTTT
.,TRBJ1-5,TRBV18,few,CASSLQTGRSNQPQHF,TGTGCCAGCTCACTTCAGACAGGACGTAGCAATCAGCCCCAGCATTTT
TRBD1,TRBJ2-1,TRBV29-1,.,CSVGTGEVEQFF,TGCAGCGTTGGGACAGGGGAGGTTGAGCAGTTCTTC
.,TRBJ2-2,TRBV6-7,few,CASPMGRTGELFF,TGTGCCAGTCCGATGGGGAGAACCGGGGAGCTGTTTTTT
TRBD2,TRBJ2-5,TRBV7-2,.,CASSTGTSGRTLQETQYF,TGTGCCAGCAGCACCGGGACTAGCGGACGGACGCTCCAAGAGACCCAGTACTTC
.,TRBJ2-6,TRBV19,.,CASSTPGAGANVLTF,TGTGCCAGTAGTACCCCAGGAGCTGGGGCCAACGTCCTGACTTTC
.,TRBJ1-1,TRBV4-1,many,CASSQVDGEIAEAFF,TGCGCCAGCAGCCAAGTCGACGGGGAAATCGCTGAAGCTTTCTTT
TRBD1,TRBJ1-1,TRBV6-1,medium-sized,CASRDRAATEAFF,TGTGCCAGCAGGGACAGGGCGGCCACTGAAGCTTTCTTT
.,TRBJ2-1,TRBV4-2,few,CASSQNLRQGLYNEQFF,TGTGCCAGCAGCCAGAACCTTCGACAGGGACTTTACAATGAGCAGTTCTTC
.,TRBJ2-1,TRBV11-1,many,CASSSPGGQFF,TGTGCCAGCAGCTCGCCAGGTGGGCAGTTCTTC
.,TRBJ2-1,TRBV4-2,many,CASSQDKHNEQFF,TGTGCCAGCAGCCAAGATAAGCACAATGAGCAGTTCTTC
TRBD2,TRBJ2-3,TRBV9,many,CASSATVPGLAIQRDTQYF,TGTGCCAGCAGCGCGACGGTGCCGGGACTAGCCATCCAACGGGATACGCAGTATTTT
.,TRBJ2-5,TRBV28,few,CASGIATSGQETQYF,TGTGCCAGCGGGATAGCAACGTCAGGCCAAGAGACCCAGTACTTC
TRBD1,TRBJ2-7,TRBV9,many,CASSAPGQVHEQYF,TGTGCCAGCAGCGCCCCGGGACAGGTCCACGAGCAGTACTTC
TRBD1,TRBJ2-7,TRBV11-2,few,CASSPGPTGGGYEQYF,TGTGCCAGCAGCCCAGGGCCCACAGGGGGCGGTTACGAGCAGTACTTC
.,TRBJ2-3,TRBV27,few,CASRHYRANPDYTQYF,TGTGCCAGCAGACACTACAGGGCAAACCCAGACTATACGCAGTATTTT
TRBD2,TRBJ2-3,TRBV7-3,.,CASSSIAGGRTDTQYF,TGTGCCAGCAGCTCCATAGCGGGGGGGCGCACAGATACGCAGTATTTT
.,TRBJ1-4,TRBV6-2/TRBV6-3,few,CASSYSDLQYVKLFF,TGTGCCAGCAGTTACTCGGACTTACAGTATGTAAAACTGTTTTTT
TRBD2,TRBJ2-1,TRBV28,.,CASSFERASGRHEQFF,TGTGCCAGCAGTTTCGAGCGGGCTAGCGGGAGACACGAGCAGTTCTTC
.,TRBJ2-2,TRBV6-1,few,CASSRNTGELFF,TGTGCCAGCAGTCGGAACACCGGGGAGCTGTTTTTT
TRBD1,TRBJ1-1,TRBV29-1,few,CSVLTGANTEAFF,TGCAGCGTACTGACAGGGGCGAACACTGAAGCTTTCTTT
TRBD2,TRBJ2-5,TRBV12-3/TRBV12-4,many,CASREAGFQETQYF,TGTGCCAGCAGAGAAGCGGGGTTTCAAGAGACCCAGTACTTC
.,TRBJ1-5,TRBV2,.,CASSPGVSNQPQHF,TGTGCCAGCAGTCCGGGGGTTAGCAATCAGCCCCAGCATTTT
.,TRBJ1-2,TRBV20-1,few,CSAVPDSISGYTF,TGCAGTGCGGTACCCGACAGTATTTCTGGCTACACCTTC
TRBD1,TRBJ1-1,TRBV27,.,CASSAGGTEAFF,TGTGCCAGCAGCGCAGGGGGCACTGAAGCTTTCTTT
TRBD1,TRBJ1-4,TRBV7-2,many,CASSRRSIGQGVLPTNEKLFF,TGTGCCAGCAGCCGCCGATCGATCGGACAGGGGGTGCTTCCAACTAATGAAAAACTGTTTTTT
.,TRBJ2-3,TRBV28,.,CASSKQTGRADTQYF,TGTGCCAGCAGTAAACAGACAGGTCGAGCAGATACGCAGTATTTT
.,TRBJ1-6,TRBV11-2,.,CASSLRPSPLHF,TGTGCCAGCAGCCTAAGACCTTCACCCCTCCACTTT
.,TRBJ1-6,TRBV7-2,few,CASSLVGANSPLHF,TGTGCCAGCAGCTTAGTTGGGGCGAATTCACCCCTCCACTTT
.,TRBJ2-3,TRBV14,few,CASSRKARTDTQYF,TGTGCCAGCAGCCGAAAAGCCCGCACAGATACGCAGTATTTT
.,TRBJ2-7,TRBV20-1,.,CSARVDRGNSYEQYF,TGCAGTGCTAGGGTCGATCGGGGAAACTCCTACGAGCAGTACTTC
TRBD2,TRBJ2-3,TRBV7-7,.,CASSPHGGSGGWTDTQYF,TGTGCCAGCAGCCCTCATGGGGGAAGCGGGGGTTGGACAGATACGCAGTATTTT
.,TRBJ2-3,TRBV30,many,CAWSPLGAQYF,TGTGCCTGGAGTCCTCTAGGGGCGCAGTATTTT
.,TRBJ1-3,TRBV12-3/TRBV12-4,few,CASIRTGPGNTIYF,TGTGCCAGCATCCGCACAGGTCCCGGAAACACCATATATTTT
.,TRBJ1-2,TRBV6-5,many,CASSRGNYGYTF,TGTGCCAGCAGTCGGGGAAACTATGGCTACACCTTC
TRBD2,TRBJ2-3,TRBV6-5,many,CASSPLGGGADTQYF,TGTGCCAGCAGTCCCCTTGGGGGGGGGGCAGATACGCAGTATTTT